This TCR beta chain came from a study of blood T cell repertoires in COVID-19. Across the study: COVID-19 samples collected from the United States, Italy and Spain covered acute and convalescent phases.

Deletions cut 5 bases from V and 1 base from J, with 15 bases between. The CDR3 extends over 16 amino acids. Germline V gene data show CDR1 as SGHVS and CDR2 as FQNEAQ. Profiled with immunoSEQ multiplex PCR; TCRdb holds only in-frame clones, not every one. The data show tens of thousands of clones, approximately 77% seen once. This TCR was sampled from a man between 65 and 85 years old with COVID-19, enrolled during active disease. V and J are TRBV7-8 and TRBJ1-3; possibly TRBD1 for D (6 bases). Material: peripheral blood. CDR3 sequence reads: CASSPKAGESGNTIYF. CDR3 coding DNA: TGTGCCAGCAGCCCAAAAGCAGGGGAATCTGGAAACACCATATATTTT.